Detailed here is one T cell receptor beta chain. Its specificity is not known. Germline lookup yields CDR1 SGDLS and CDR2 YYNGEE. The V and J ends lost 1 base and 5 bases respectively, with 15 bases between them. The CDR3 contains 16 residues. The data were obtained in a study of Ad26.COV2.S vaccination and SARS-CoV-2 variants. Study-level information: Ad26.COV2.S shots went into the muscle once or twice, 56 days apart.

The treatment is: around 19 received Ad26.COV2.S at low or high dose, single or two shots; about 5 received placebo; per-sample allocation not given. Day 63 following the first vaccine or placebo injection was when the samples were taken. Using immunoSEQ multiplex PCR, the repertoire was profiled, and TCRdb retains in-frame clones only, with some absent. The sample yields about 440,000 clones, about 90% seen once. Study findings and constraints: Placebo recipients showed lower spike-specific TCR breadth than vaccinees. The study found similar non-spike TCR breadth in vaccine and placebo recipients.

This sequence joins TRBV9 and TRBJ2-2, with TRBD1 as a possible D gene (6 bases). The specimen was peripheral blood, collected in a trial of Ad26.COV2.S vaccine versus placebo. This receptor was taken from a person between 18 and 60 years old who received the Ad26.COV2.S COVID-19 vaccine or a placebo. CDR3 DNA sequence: TGTGCCAGCAGCGTATCCGGGGCAGGGGTTACCGGGGAGCTGTTTTTT. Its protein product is CASSVSGAGVTGELFF.